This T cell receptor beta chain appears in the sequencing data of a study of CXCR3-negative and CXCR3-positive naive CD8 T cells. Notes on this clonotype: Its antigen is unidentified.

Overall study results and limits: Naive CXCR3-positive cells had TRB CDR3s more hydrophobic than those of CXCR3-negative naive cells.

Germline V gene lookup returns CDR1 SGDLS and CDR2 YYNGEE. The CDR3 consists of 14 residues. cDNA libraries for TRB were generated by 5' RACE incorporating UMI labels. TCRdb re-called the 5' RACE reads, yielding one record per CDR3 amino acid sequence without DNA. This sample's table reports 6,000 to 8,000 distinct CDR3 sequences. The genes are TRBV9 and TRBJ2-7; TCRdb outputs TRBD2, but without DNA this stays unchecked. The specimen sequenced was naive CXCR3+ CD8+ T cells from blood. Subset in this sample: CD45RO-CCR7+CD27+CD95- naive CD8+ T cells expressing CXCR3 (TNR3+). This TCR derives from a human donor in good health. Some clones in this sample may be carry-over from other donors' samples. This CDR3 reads CASSVGSSGYEQYF. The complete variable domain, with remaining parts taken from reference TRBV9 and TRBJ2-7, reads DSGVTQTPKHLITATGQRVTLRCSPRSGDLSVYWYQQSLDQGLQFLIQYYNGEERAKGNILERFSAQQFPDLHSELNLSSLELGDSALYFCASSVGSSGYEQYFGPGTRLTVT.